This TCR beta chain was observed in a study of blood T cell repertoires in COVID-19. Here immunoSEQ multiplex PCR was the method, and the copy in TCRdb shows in-frame clones only, minus some. The sample has tens of thousands of clones, about 83% seen once. V gave up 4 bases and J gave up 8 bases, with 20 bases separating them. Germline V lookup: CDR1 SGHTA, CDR2 FQGNSA. CDR3 length: 16 amino acids. The J gene is TRBJ1-4, the V gene TRBV7-2, with D perhaps TRBD1 (6 bases). This clonotype was obtained from a woman aged 80 or over with acute or convalescent COVID-19. Sequenced: peripheral blood. CDR3 protein: CASSSRSTGSREKLFF. CDR3 coding DNA: TGTGCCAGCAGCTCTCGGTCTACAGGGTCAAGAGAAAAACTGTTTTTT.